This T cell receptor (beta chain) was retrieved from a study of shared clonotypes between healthy human individuals. Sequencing used immunoSEQ multiplex PCR; TCRdb keeps in-frame clones, though not all of them. Found here are 2 million to 2.5 million clones, under 97% of them singletons; the top ten hold roughly 0.13%. On this clone itself: Its matching antigen is unknown.

Study findings and constraints: Some clonotypes were shared by all four sorted-subset donors, while others were not shared. The non-shared ones had lower generation probabilities than the shared ones.

The V gene's germline CDR1 is SGHTA and CDR2 FQGNSA. V lost 1 base and J 4 bases, leaving 5 bases between the germline ends. The CDR3 covers 13 residues. J is TRBJ1-5 and V is TRBV7-2; D call uncertain. The receptor's source is a man between 18 and 29 years old in good health. Material for sequencing was naive CD4+ T cells sorted from blood. Subset denoted: CD45RA+ positively selected. CDR3 nucleotide sequence: TGTGCCAGCAGCTTAGGGGTAAATCAGCCCCAGCATTTT. Encoded protein: CASSLGVNQPQHF.